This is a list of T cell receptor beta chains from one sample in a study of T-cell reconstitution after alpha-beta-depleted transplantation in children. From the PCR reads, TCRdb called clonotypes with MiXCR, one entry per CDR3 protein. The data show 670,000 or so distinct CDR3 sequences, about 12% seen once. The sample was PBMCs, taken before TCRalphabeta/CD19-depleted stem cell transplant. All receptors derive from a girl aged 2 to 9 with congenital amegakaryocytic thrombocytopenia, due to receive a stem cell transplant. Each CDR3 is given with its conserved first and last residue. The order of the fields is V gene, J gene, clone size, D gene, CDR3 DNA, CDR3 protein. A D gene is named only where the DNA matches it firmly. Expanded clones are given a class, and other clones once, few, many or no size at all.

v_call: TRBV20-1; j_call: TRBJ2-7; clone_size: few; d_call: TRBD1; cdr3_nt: TGCAGTGCTAGAGATATTTATAGGGACAGGGTCTACGAGCAGTACTTC; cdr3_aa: CSARDIYRDRVYEQYF
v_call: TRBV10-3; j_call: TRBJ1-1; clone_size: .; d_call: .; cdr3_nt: TGTGCCATCAGTGAATCAACAGGAGTCACTGAAGCTTTCTTT; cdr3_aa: CAISESTGVTEAFF
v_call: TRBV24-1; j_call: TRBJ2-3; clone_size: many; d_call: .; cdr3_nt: TGTGCCACCAGTGAGCTAACGGACAACACAGATACGCAGTATTTT; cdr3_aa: CATSELTDNTDTQYF
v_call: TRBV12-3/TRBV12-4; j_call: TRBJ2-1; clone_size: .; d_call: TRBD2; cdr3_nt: TGTGCCTGCAGCCCTTTAGCGGGAGGGGGTCATGAGCAGTTCTTC; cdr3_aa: CACSPLAGGGHEQFF
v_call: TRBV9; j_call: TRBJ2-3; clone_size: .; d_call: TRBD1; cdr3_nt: TGTGCCAGCAGCCCCCGTGCAGGGGGCTTGGGCACAGATACGCAGTATTTT; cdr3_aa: CASSPRAGGLGTDTQYF
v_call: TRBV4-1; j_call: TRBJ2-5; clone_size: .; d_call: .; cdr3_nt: TGCGCCAGCAGCCAAGATCACAGGAACCAAGAGACCCAGTACTTC; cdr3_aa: CASSQDHRNQETQYF
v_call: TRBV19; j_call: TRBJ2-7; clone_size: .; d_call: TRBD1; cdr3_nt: TGTGCCAGTAGTGCCGGGACAGCCGCCTACGAGCAGTACTTC; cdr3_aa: CASSAGTAAYEQYF
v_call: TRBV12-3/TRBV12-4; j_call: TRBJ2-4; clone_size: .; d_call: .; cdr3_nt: TGTGCCAGCAGTTCCAGAAAAAACATTCAGTACTTC; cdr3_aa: CASSSRKNIQYF
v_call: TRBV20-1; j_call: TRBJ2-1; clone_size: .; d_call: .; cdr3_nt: TGCAGTGCTAGAGGGCCTTTGGTGGATGAGCAGTTCTTC; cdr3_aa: CSARGPLVDEQFF
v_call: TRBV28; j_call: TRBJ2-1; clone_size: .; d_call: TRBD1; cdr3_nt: TGTGCCAGCAACCCCGGGACAGGGGGCAATGAGCAGTTCTTC; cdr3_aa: CASNPGTGGNEQFF
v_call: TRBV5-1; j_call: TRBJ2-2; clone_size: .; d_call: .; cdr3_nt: TGCGCCAGCAGTCCAGGGGCTACGAACACCGGGGAGCTGTTTTTT; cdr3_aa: CASSPGATNTGELFF
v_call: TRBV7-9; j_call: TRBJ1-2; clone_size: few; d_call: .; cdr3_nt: TGTGCCAGCAGCTTAGGGGACCTCAGGGGTCGCTACACCTTC; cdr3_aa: CASSLGDLRGRYTF
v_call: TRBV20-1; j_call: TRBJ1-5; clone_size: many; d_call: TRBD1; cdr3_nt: TGCAGTGCAGACAGGGGGCGTAATCAGCCCCAGCATTTT; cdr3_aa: CSADRGRNQPQHF
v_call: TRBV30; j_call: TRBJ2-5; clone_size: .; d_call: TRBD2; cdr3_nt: TGTGCCTGGAGTGTAAGCCTCTCCGTCGCGGCGGGGGTTGAGACCCAGTACTTC; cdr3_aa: CAWSVSLSVAAGVETQYF
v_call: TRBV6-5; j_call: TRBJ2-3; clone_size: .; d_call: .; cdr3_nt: TGTGCCAGCAGTTCTCAGGACCCCACCACAGATACGCAGTATTTT; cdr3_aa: CASSSQDPTTDTQYF
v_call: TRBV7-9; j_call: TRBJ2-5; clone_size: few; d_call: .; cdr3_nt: TGTGCCAGCAGCTTGGGTGAAACTCAAGAGACCCAGTACTTC; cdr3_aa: CASSLGETQETQYF
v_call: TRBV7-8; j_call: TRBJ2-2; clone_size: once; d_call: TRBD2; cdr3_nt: TGTGCCAGCAGCTTACAAACTAGCGTTAACACCGGGGAGCTGTTTTTT; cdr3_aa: CASSLQTSVNTGELFF
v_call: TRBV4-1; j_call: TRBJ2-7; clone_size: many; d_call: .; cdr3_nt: TGCGCCAGCAGCCAAGATATGTACGAGCAGTACTTC; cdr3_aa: CASSQDMYEQYF
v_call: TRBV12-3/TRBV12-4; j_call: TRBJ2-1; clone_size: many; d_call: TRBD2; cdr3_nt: TGTGCCAGCAGTTTTGGAGGACTAGTTGGTTATGAGCAGTTCTTC; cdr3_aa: CASSFGGLVGYEQFF
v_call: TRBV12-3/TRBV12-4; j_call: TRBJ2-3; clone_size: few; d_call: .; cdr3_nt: TGTGCCAGCAGCCCCTCGCAAGGGTCGGGGAATACGCAGTATTTT; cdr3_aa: CASSPSQGSGNTQYF
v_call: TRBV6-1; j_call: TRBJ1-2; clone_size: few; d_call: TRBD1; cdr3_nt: TGTGCCAGCAGTCCTGGGACAGTAAACTATGGCTACACCTTC; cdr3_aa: CASSPGTVNYGYTF
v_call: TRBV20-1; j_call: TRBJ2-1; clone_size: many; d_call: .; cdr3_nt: TGCAGTGCAAATGACTTCGGACAGTCGGAGGAGCAGTTCTTC; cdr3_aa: CSANDFGQSEEQFF
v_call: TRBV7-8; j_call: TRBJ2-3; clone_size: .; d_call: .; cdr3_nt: TGTGCCAGCAGCTTTGAGAGGGGTACGCAGTATTTT; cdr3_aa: CASSFERGTQYF
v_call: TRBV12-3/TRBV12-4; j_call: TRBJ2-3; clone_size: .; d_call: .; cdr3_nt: TGTGCCAGCAGTCCTGAGCCCACAGATACGCAGTATTTT; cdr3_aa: CASSPEPTDTQYF
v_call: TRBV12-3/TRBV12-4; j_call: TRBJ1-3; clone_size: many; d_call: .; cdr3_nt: TGTGCCAGCAGTTTGAGGGGGAACTCTGGAAACACCATATATTTT; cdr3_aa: CASSLRGNSGNTIYF
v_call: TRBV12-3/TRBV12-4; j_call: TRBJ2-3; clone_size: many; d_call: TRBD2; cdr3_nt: TGTGCCAGCAGTCTCAAAATAGCGGGAGGGGTCAACGCAGATACGCAGTATTTT; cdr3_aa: CASSLKIAGGVNADTQYF
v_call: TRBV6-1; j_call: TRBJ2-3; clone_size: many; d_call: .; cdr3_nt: TGTGCCAGCAGCACTACACGGGCAGATACGCAGTATTTT; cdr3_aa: CASSTTRADTQYF
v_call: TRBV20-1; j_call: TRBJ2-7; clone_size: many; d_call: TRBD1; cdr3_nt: TGCAGTGCTCGACCCGGGACAGGGGGAAACTACGAGCAGTACTTC; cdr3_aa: CSARPGTGGNYEQYF
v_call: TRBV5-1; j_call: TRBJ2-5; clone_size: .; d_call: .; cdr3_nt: TGCGCCAGCAGCTTCATCTCCCACGTTGGGGCCCAGTACTTC; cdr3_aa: CASSFISHVGAQYF
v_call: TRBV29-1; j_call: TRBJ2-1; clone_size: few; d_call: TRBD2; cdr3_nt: TGCAGCGTGTACCCGTCGACTAGCGCCATTAATGAGCAGTTCTTC; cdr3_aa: CSVYPSTSAINEQFF
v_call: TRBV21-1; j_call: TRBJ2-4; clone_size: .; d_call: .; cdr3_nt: TGTGCCAGTAGCCGGACTAGCGCGTACTTC; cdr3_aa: CASSRTSAYF
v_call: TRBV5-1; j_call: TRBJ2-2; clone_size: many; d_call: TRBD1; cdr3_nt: TGCGCCAGCAGCTTGTCGGGACAGGGTTCCTGGGAGCTGTTTTTT; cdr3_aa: CASSLSGQGSWELFF
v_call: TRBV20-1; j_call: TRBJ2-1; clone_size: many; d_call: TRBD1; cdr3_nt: TGCAGTGCTAGTACCCAAGGACAGGGTGGAGTGTACAATGAGCAGTTCTTC; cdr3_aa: CSASTQGQGGVYNEQFF
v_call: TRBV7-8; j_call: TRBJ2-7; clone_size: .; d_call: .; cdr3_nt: TGTGCCAGCAGCTTAGAGACATCCCGGGGCGAGCAGTACTTC; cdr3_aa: CASSLETSRGEQYF
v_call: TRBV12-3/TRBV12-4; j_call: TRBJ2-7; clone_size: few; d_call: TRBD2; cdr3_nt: TGTGCCAGCAGTCCCGGTTGGAGCGGGACCTACGAGCAGTACTTC; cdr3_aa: CASSPGWSGTYEQYF
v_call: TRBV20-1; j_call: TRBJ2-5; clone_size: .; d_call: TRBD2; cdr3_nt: TGCAGTGCTAGACCCAGCGGGAGAGTCCGTGAGACCCAGTACTTC; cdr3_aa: CSARPSGRVRETQYF
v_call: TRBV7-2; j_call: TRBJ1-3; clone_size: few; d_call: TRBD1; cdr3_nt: TGTGCCAGCAGCTTAGAGACAGGGTCCGGAAACACCATATATTTT; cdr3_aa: CASSLETGSGNTIYF
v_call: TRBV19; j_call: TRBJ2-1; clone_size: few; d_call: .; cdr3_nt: TGTGCCAGCAACTTCCAGGGCGACAATGAGCAGTTCTTC; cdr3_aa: CASNFQGDNEQFF
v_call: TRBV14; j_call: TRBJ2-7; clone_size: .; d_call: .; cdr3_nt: TGTGCCAGCAGCCAAGATGACATAGGTGCCCTAGCCTACGAGCAGTACTTC; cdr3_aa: CASSQDDIGALAYEQYF
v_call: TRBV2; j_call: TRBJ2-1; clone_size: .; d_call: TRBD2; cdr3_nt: TGTGCCAGCAGTGAACTGGCCGGGACTAGCGGGGGCAATGAGCAGTTCTTC; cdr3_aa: CASSELAGTSGGNEQFF
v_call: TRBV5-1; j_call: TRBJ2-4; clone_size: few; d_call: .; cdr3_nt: TGCGCCAGCAGCTACGGGAGAGGGAGTAAAAACATTCAGTACTTC; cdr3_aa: CASSYGRGSKNIQYF
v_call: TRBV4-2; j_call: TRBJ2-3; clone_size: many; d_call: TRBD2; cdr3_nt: TGTGCCAGCAGCCAAGAAGGTCGGGTAGCGGGCGATACGCAGTATTTT; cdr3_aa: CASSQEGRVAGDTQYF
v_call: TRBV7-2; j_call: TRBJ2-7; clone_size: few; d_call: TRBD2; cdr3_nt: TGTGCCAGCAGCCTCCGTAGCGGGAGCCGCTACGAGCAGTACTTC; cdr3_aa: CASSLRSGSRYEQYF
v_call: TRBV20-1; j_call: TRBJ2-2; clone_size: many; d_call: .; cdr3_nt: TGCAGTGCTAGAGATAGAATACCTACGAACACCGGGGAGCTGTTTTTT; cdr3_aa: CSARDRIPTNTGELFF
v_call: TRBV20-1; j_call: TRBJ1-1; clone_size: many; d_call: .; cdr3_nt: TGCAGTGCACTAGAGCCGATACAGGGAGGGACTGAAGCTTTCTTT; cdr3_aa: CSALEPIQGGTEAFF
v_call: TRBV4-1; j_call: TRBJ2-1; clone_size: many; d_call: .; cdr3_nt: TGCGCCAGCAGCCAAGCTAAAGGCGAGCAGTTCTTC; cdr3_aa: CASSQAKGEQFF
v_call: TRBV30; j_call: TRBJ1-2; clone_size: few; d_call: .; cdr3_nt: TGTGCCTGGAGTCGGGGGTCTCTGGGCTATGGCTACACCTTC; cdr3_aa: CAWSRGSLGYGYTF
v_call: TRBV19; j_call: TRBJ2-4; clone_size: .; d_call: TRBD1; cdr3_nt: TGTGCCAGTAGTAGGGGACAGATAAACATTCAGTACTTC; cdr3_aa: CASSRGQINIQYF
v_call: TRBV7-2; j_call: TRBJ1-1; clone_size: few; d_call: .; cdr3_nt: TGTGCCAGCAGCCCCGAAGGTTCAGGTTCTGAAGCTTTCTTT; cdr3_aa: CASSPEGSGSEAFF
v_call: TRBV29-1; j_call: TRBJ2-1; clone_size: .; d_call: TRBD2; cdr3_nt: TGCAGCGTTGAAGTGGGAGCGGGAGGGCCCTCTGATGAGCAGTTCTTC; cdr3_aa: CSVEVGAGGPSDEQFF
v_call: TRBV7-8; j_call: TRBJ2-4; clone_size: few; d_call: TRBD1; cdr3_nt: TGTGCCAGCAGCTCACACAGGGGGTGGGACATTCAGTACTTC; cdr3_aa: CASSSHRGWDIQYF
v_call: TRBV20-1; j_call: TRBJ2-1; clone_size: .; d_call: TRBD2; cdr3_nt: TGCAGTGCTAGAGAAGGGACTAGCGGAGTGGGTGATGAGCAGTTCTTC; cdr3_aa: CSAREGTSGVGDEQFF
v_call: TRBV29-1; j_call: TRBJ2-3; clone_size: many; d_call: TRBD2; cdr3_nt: TGCAGCGCCTGGACTAGCGGGAGTAGCACAGATACGCAGTATTTT; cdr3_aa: CSAWTSGSSTDTQYF
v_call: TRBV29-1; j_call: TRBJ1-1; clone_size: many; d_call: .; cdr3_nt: TGCAGCGCGGTTAGGGGGGCGCAGGACACTGAAGCTTTCTTT; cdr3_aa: CSAVRGAQDTEAFF
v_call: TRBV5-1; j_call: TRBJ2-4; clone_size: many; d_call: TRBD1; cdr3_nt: TGCGCCAGCAGCTATACGACAGGGGGCTTAGGGAACATTCAGTACTTC; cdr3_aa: CASSYTTGGLGNIQYF
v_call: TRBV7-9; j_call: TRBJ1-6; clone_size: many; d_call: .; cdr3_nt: TGTGCCAGCAGCCTCCCGGACATGCCCAATTTACCCCTCCACTTT; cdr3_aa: CASSLPDMPNLPLHF
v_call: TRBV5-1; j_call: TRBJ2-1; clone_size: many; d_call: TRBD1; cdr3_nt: TGCGCCAGCAGCTCTACAGGGGCGAATGAGCAGTTCTTC; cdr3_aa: CASSSTGANEQFF
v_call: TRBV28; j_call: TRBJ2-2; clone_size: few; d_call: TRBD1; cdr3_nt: TGTGCCAGCAGTCTGGACAGGGGAAAGGACGCCGGGGAGCTGTTTTTT; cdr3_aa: CASSLDRGKDAGELFF
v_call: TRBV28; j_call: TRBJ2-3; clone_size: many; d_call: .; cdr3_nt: TGTGCTCGGACTAAGGGACCTTACACAGATACGCAGTATTTT; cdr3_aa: CARTKGPYTDTQYF
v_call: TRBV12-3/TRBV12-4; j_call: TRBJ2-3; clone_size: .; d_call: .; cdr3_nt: TGTGCCAGCACCCACGGGGCCGATACGCAGTATTTT; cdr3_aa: CASTHGADTQYF